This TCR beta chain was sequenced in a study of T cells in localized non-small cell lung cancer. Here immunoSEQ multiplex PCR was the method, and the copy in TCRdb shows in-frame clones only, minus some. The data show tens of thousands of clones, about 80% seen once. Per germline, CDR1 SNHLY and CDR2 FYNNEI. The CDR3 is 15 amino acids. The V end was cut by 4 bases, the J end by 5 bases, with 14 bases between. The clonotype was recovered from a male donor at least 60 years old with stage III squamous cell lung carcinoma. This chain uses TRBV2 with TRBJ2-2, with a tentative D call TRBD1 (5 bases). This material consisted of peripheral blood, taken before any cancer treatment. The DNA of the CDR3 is TGTGCCAGCAGTGCCCAACGACAGTTGACCGGGGAGCTGTTTTTT. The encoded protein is CASSAQRQLTGELFF. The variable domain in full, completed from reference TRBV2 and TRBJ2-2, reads EPEVTQTPSHQVTQMGQEVILRCVPISNHLYFYWYRQILGQKVEFLVSFYNNEISEKSEIFDDQFSVERPDGSNFTLKIRSTKLEDSAMYFCASSAQRQLTGELFFGEGSRLTVL.